This section outlines one T cell receptor (beta chain) sequence together with its context. This clonotype has only one observation. Which antigen it targets is not known. There are no base qualities to consult, and no much larger clone falls within one base. A single read is weak support. Stable Graves' hyperthyroidism was defined as the absence of progression to ophthalmopathy over 18 months of follow-up. The hyperthyroidism patients were between 18 and 65 years old and newly diagnosed, with a disease duration of less than 2 months. Any patient with an uncontrolled infection, another autoimmune disease, pregnancy or lactation was excluded. Diagnoses relied on clinical symptoms, serum thyroxine and TRAb, thyroid ultrasound and orbital computed tomography. Total RNA was extracted using Trizol reagent, and RNA quality was assessed on an Agilent 2100 Bioanalyzer. Spanning cysteine to phenylalanine, the CDR3 consists of 16 amino acids. Only the CDR3 part of the read is kept: 48 bases, read in frame from the first base. Trimming removed 0 bases from V and 2 bases from J, leaving 11 bases between the germline ends. The germline V gene (reference sequence) sets CDR1 to GTSNPN and CDR2 to SVGIG.

Amplification of TCR beta CDR3 regions was carried out from RNA transcripts. For the first round of RT-PCR on the TCR CDR3, the HTBI primer set was used together with the Qiagen OneStep RT-PCR kit. Libraries were constructed in a second round of multiplex PCR, after which size selection and purification were carried out. Paired-end sequencing of the libraries was performed with 100 bp reads on an Illumina HiSeq2000. In the authors' own workflow: SOAPnuke was used to process the raw data, with reads discarded if the reads contained adapters or uncalled bases, had a mean Phred below 15, or lacked an exact constant-primer or identifier match. High-quality paired reads were merged using COPE v1.2.5, and each unique nucleotide sequence was defined as a clonotype. Clonotypes were aligned to IMGT TRBV, TRBD and TRBJ reference segments using MiTCR v1.1. Only V-J combinations with frequency above 0.0001, covering about 99% of repertoires, were analysed. The TCS score was defined as F50 (clonal expansion) divided by E x V (chaos), with BLOSUM62-based TCRdist calculated between CDR3 peptides within each V-J. Welch's t-statistics and random forest reduced some 510 V-J features to 13, which were used in a naive Bayes classifier (R e1071). The similarity between thyroid and blood repertoires was quantified using the Morisita-Horn index. Using fastp trimming at Q25 and MiXCR clonotype assembly, TCRdb reanalyzed the public sequencing data and kept in-frame beta chains. Each entry merges the rows of one CDR3 protein and shows their most common DNA and genes. These V and J calls rely on TCRdb rather than the paper's analysis. The sample yields approximately 500,000 distinct CDR3 sequences; just over 45% were counted once. Around 7.7% of the sample belongs to the ten largest clones.

This specimen belongs to a study of T cells in Graves' hyperthyroidism and ophthalmopathy (dated by TCRdb to 2018 to 2020). For the study in its entirety: To identify distinguishing TCR V-J signatures, a discovery cohort of around 100 patients was used, comprising 43 with Graves' ophthalmopathy and some 60 with stable Graves' hyperthyroidism. In roughly six Graves' hyperthyroidism patients, the study also compared T-cell repertoires from thyroid tissue with T-cell repertoires from blood. The paper describes TCR Vbeta CDR3 sequencing of about 140 peripheral blood samples, made up of 43 ophthalmopathy patients, some 80 hyperthyroidism patients and 17 progressor patients. The roughly 91 discovery patients were randomly split 7:3 into training and test sets. Once sampling was done, hyperthyroidism patients were given methimazole at a starting dose of 30 mg daily, whereas ophthalmopathy patients were given high-dose intravenous methylprednisolone. Prospective prediction of ophthalmopathy was tested in an independent validation cohort of about 19 hyperthyroidism patients and some 17 patients who later progressed to ophthalmopathy. General findings and caveats noted by the study authors: Blood samples also contained most of the expanded thyroid clonotypes (frequency above 0.001), which suggests that blood repertoires may reflect thyroid immune responses. In cross-validation, a model built on a 13 V-J signature told ophthalmopathy apart from stable hyperthyroidism with under 90% sensitivity and about 81% specificity, and in testing the same model reached 80%/75%. No statistical method was used to fix the sample size in advance, and group allocation was not hidden from the investigators. In validation, the model predicted progression to ophthalmopathy a median of roughly 6.5 months before onset, with roughly 68% sensitivity and 72.22% specificity.

This TCR came from a woman between 18 and 30 years old with Graves' hyperthyroidism. The sample taken for sequencing was peripheral blood or thyroid tissue (not recorded which). The chain uses TRBV30 and TRBJ2-6; TRBD1 is possibly the D segment (5 matching bases). The base sequence is TGTGCCTGGAGTGTATCAGGGAACACTGGGGCCAACGTCCTGACTTTC. This translates into CAWSVSGNTGANVLTF. With the rest looked up from the reference TRBV30 and TRBJ2-6 genes rather than sequenced, the full variable domain is SQTIHQWPATLVQPVGSPLSLECTVEGTSNPNLYWYRQAAGRGLQLLFYSVGIGQISSEVPQNLSASRPQDRQFILSSKKLLLSDSGFYLCAWSVSGNTGANVLTFGAGSRLTVL.